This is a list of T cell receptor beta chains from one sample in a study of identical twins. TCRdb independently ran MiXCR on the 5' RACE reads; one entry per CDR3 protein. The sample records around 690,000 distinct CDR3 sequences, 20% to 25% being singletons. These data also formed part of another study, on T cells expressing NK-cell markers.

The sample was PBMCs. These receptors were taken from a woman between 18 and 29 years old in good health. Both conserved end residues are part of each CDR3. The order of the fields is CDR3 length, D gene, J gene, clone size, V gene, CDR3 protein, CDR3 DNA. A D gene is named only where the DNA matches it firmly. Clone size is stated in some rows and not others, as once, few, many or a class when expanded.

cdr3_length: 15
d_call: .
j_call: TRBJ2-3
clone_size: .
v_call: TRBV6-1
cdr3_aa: CASSGRGMGTDTQYF
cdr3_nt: TGTGCCAGCAGTGGACGAGGGATGGGAACAGATACGCAGTATTTT

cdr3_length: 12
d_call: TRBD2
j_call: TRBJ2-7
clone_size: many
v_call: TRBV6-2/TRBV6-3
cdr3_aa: CASSAGVYEQYF
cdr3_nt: TGTGCCAGCAGTGCGGGAGTCTACGAGCAGTACTTC

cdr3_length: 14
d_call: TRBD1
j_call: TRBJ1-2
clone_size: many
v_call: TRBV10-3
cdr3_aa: CAISKGAPGDGYTF
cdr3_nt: TGTGCCATCAGTAAGGGGGCACCAGGGGATGGCTACACCTTC

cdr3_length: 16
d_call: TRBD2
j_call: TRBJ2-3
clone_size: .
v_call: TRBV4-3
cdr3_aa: CASSREGGRGVDTQYF
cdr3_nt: TGCGCCAGCAGCCGAGAGGGAGGGAGAGGTGTAGATACGCAGTATTTT

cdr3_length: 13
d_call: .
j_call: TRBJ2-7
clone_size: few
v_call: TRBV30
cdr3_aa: CAWSVRTGYEQYF
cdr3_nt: TGTGCCTGGAGTGTCCGGACGGGCTACGAGCAGTACTTC

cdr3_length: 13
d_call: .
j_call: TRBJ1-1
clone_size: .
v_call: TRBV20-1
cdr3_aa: CSASIWVNTEAFF
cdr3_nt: TGCAGTGCCTCGATCTGGGTTAACACTGAAGCTTTCTTT

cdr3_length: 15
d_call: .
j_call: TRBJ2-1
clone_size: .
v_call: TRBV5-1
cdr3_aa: CASSFRDRPFGEQFF
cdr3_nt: TGCGCCAGCAGCTTCCGGGACCGTCCCTTCGGTGAGCAGTTCTTC

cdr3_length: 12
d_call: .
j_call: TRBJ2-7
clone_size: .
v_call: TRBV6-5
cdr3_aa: CASQGSMYEQYF
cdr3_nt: TGTGCCAGCCAGGGTAGTATGTACGAGCAGTACTTC

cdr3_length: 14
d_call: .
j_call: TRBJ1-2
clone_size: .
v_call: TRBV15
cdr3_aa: CATSRESTRTGYTF
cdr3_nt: TGTGCCACCAGCAGAGAATCTACCCGGACCGGCTACACCTTC

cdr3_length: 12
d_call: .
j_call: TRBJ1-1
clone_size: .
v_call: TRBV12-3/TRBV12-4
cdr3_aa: CASSPGAPEAFF
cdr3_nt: TGTGCCAGCAGCCCAGGGGCCCCTGAAGCTTTCTTT

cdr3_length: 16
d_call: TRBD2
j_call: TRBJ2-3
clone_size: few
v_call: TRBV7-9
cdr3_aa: CASSSQAGGDTDTQYF
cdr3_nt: TGTGCCAGCAGCTCTCAAGCGGGAGGGGACACAGATACGCAGTATTTT

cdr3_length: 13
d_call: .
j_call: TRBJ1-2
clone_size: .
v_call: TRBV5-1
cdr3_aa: CASSPTGLYGYTF
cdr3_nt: TGCGCCAGCAGCCCGACCGGCCTCTATGGCTACACCTTC

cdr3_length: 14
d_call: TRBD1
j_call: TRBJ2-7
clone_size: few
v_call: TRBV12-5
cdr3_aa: CASGGGTGWNEQYF
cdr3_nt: TGTGCTAGTGGGGGAGGGACAGGGTGGAACGAGCAGTACTTC

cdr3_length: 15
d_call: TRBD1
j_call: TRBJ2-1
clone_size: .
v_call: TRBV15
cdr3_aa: CATSSGTGVYNEQFF
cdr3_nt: TGTGCCACCAGCAGTGGGACAGGGGTCTACAATGAGCAGTTCTTC

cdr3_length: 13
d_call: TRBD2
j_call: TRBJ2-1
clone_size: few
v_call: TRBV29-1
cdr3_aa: CSGTSGRSTEQFF
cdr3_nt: TGCAGCGGGACTAGCGGGAGAAGTACTGAGCAGTTCTTC

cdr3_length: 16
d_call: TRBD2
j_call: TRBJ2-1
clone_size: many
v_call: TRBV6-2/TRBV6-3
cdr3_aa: CASSYSRGSGRNEQFF
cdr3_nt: TGTGCCAGCAGTTACTCTCGAGGTAGCGGGAGGAATGAGCAGTTCTTC

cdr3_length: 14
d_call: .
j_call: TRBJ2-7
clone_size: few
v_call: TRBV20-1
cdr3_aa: CSARGTYEGYEQYF
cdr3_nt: TGCAGTGCTAGGGGCACCTATGAAGGGTACGAGCAGTACTTC

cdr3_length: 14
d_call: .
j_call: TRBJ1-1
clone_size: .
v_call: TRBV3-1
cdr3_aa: CASSPVVGGTEAFF
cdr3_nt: TGTGCCAGCAGCCCGGTCGTCGGTGGCACTGAAGCTTTCTTT

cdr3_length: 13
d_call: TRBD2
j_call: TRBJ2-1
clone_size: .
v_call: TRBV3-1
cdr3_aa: CASSQRGSGEQFF
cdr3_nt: TGTGCCAGCAGCCAACGCGGGAGCGGTGAGCAGTTCTTC

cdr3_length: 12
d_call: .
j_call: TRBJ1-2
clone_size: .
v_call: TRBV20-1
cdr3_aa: CSAGTQGGGYTF
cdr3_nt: TGCAGTGCAGGGACGCAGGGCGGGGGCTACACCTTC

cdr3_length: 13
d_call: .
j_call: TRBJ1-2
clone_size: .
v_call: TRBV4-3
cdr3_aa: CASSPLADVGYTF
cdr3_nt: TGCGCCAGCAGCCCTCTGGCGGATGTTGGCTACACCTTC

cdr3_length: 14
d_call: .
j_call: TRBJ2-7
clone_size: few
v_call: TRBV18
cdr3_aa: CASSPPGRNYEQYF
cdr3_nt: TGTGCCAGCTCACCACCGGGCCGGAACTACGAGCAGTACTTC